The 22 T cell receptor beta chains below come from one sample, sequenced in a study of OX40 agonist ivuxolimab in advanced cancers. TCRdb's table, derived via immunoSEQ multiplex PCR, lists solely in-frame clones and lacks some. The data contain some 100,000 clones, approximately 90% of them singletons. This material consisted of CD4+ or CD8+ T cells sorted from blood, taken in a trial of the OX40 agonist ivuxolimab. These receptors were taken from an adult with an advanced solid tumor such as melanoma, head and neck, liver or kidney cancer.

Only one count was recorded for this clone. The rearrangement links TRBV5-1 to TRBJ1-4; TRBD1 aligns across 8 bases. J lost 8 bases, V lost 1 base, and 7 bases had no gene match. The CDR3 spans 15 residues. The germline V gene encodes CDR1 SGHRS and CDR2 YFSETQ. Written as DNA, the CDR3 is TGCGCCAGCAGCTTGTCAGTACAGGGGGGCGAAAAACTGTTTTTT. Protein sequence: CASSLSVQGGEKLFF.

The chain uses TRBV19 and TRBJ1-1, with D unresolved. This CDR3 contains 15 residues. Germline assignment: CDR1 LNHDA and CDR2 SQIVND (reference sequence). The V gene lost 4 bases and the J gene lost 0 bases, with 12 bases spanning the gap. The CDR3 loop is CASSSSPNLNTEAFF. In nucleotides, the CDR3 is TGTGCCAGTAGTAGTTCTCCCAATTTGAACACTGAAGCTTTCTTT.

This rearrangement joins TRBV4-1 to TRBJ1-1; D is ambiguous. The germline V and J ends were trimmed by 0 bases and 2 bases, with 13 bases remaining between them. Germline CDR1 and CDR2: MGHRA and YSYEKL. The CDR3 covers 16 residues. Written as DNA, the CDR3 is TGCGCCAGCAGCCAAGATGAAGGAGCGCGAAACACTGAAGCTTTCTTT. It translates to CASSQDEGARNTEAFF.

The chain recombines TRBV29-1 with TRBJ2-7; 11 nucleotides line up with TRBD1. The junction had 5 bases not matched to a gene; V was cut back by 0 bases and J by 4 bases. The CDR3 loop spans 15 amino acids. Germline V gene data show CDR1 as SQVTM and CDR2 as ANQGSEA. In DNA, the CDR3 is TGCAGCGTTGAAGATCCGGACAGGGGGCCGTACGAGCAGTACTTC. It yields the protein CSVEDPDRGPYEQYF.

The CDR3 spells CASSWGLGGETQYF. In nucleotides, the CDR3 is TGTGCCAGCAGCTGGGGACTAGGGGGGGAGACCCAGTACTTC. The V gene is TRBV5-6, the J gene TRBJ2-5, with 8 bases aligning to TRBD2. The CDR3 covers 14 residues. With V trimmed by 3 bases and J by 5 bases, 6 bases remained unmatched. The V gene's germline CDR1 is SGHDT and CDR2 YYEEEE.

V usage is TRBV2 and J usage is TRBJ2-1; TRBD2 aligns across 9 bases. J lost 7 bases, V lost 3 bases, and 4 bases had no gene match. Looked up from germline, CDR1 is SNHLY and CDR2 is FYNNEI. The CDR3 runs to 14 residues. CDR3 nucleotides: TGTGCCAGCAGTGACGGGACTAGCATAAATGAGCAGTTCTTC. Translating gives CASSDGTSINEQFF.

V and J are TRBV18 and TRBJ1-1; a weak D match, TRBD1 (6 bases). The germline V gene has CDR1 KGHSH and CDR2 LQKENI. V was pared by 8 bases and J by 1 base, with 14 bases between. This CDR3 is 14 amino acids long. The CDR3 DNA reads TGTGCCAGCACTGGGGCGGGACAGAACACTGAAGCTTTCTTT. It codes for CASTGAGQNTEAFF. The variable domain in full, completed from reference TRBV18 and TRBJ1-1, reads NAGVMQNPRHLVRRRGQEARLRCSPMKGHSHVYWYRQLPEEGLKFMVYLQKENIIDESGMPKERFSAEFPKEGPSILRIQQVVRGDSAAYFCASTGAGQNTEAFFGQGTRLTVV.

This clone was observed once. V and J are TRBV2 and TRBJ1-1, with D perhaps TRBD1 (5 bases). Trimming left V 7 bases short and J 7 bases short, with 10 bases between. CDR1 and CDR2 from the germline V gene are SNHLY and FYNNEI. The CDR3 is 11 amino acids. CDR3 sequence (DNA): TGTGCCAGCACCGGACACCATGAAGCTTTCTTT. This encodes CASTGHHEAFF.

This chain connects TRBV7-9 to TRBJ2-2, with D uncertain. The CDR3 loop spans 12 amino acids. Trimming shortened V by 3 bases and J by 4 bases, and 3 bases separated the two germline ends. Germline loops: CDR1 SEHNR, CDR2 FQNEAQ (reference sequence). The CDR3 nucleotides are TGTGCCAGCAGCTTCACCACCGGGGAGCTGTTTTTT. Its protein product is CASSFTTGELFF.

This chain links TRBV4-2 with TRBJ1-5, with 7 positions matching TRBD1. This CDR3 is built from 14 residues. V was pared by 4 bases and J by 3 bases, with 3 bases of the junction left unmatched. CDR1 LGHNA and CDR2 YNFKEQ come from the germline V gene. The CDR3 coding sequence is TGTGCCAGCAGCCGAGGGACAGTCAATCAGCCCCAGCATTTT. Protein: CASSRGTVNQPQHF.

The rearrangement links TRBV5-1 to TRBJ2-7; D might be TRBD2 (6 bases). Germline V gene lookup returns CDR1 SGHRS and CDR2 YFSETQ. The CDR3 covers 16 residues. Trimming removed 3 bases from V and 0 bases from J, with 16 bases in between. CDR3 in DNA: TGCGCCAGCAGCTATTTGGGACTCCAGAGCTCCTACGAGCAGTACTTC. Its protein is CASSYLGLQSSYEQYF.

The J gene is TRBJ1-2, the V gene TRBV10-3; 11 bases map to TRBD1. After removal of 8 bases from V and 13 bases from J, the junction contained 9 bases not matched to a gene. The CDR3 length is 12 residues. The V gene's germline CDR1 is ENHRY and CDR2 SYGVKD. This CDR3 is CAIGGQGEACTF. The CDR3 nucleotides are TGTGCCATCGGGGGACAGGGGGAAGCGTGCACCTTC.

The V call is TRBV14, the J call TRBJ1-4; no clear D. The CDR3 is 13 residues long. Germline CDR1 is SGHDN and CDR2 is FVKESK. Trimming pared 4 bases from V and 4 bases from J, leaving 7 bases between. The CDR3 region has the DNA TGTGCCAGCAGCCGGAGCTTTAATGAAAAACTGTTTTTT. Translated: CASSRSFNEKLFF.

This chain links TRBV19 with TRBJ1-1; tentatively, D is TRBD1 (5 bases). Germline CDR1 reads LNHDA; CDR2 reads SQIVND (reference sequence). This CDR3 has 15 residues. The V end lost 5 bases, the J end lost 0 bases, and 13 bases lay between the germline ends. In DNA form, the CDR3 reads TGTGCCAGTAGTGAGGCGGGACGTATGAACACTGAAGCTTTCTTT. Protein sequence: CASSEAGRMNTEAFF. The full variable domain, completed using reference TRBV19 and TRBJ1-1, is DGGITQSPKYLFRKEGQNVTLSCEQNLNHDAMYWYRQDPGQGLRLIYYSQIVNDFQKGDIAEGYSVSREKKESFPLTVTSAQKNPTAFYLCASSEAGRMNTEAFFGQGTRLTVV.

The V gene is TRBV28, the J gene TRBJ2-1; no reliable D call. V lost 6 bases and J 11 bases, leaving 11 bases between the germline ends. Looked up from germline, CDR1 is MDHEN and CDR2 is SYDVKM. The CDR3 sequence is 11 residues long. The CDR3 region is CASRLEMKQFF. The CDR3 nucleotides are TGTGCCAGCAGATTAGAAATGAAGCAGTTCTTC.

The genes are TRBV6-5 and TRBJ2-7; TRBD2 might be the D (5 bases). Germline V CDR1 and CDR2: MNHEY, SVGAGI. This CDR3 region has 13 residues. V dropped 7 bases and J dropped 7 bases, with 17 bases sitting between them. The CDR3 region is CASIRDATGEQYF. In DNA, the CDR3 is TGTGCCAGCATCCGGGATGCCACGGGGGAGCAGTACTTC.

This sequence joins TRBV29-1 and TRBJ2-1, with a possible D match to TRBD1 (6 bases). The CDR3 totals 17 residues. Germline V gives CDR1 SQVTM, CDR2 ANQGSEA. Trimming cost V 3 bases and J 0 bases, with 18 bases left between them. The CDR3 coding sequence is TGCAGCGTTGACGGCCCGGGACACAAGAGCTCCTACAATGAGCAGTTCTTC. It is translated as CSVDGPGHKSSYNEQFF.

The chain links TRBV28 to TRBJ2-1; 9 bases agree with TRBD1. After removal of 2 bases from V and 3 bases from J, the junction contained 5 bases not matched to a gene. The CDR3 consists of 16 residues. In germline, CDR1 is MDHEN, CDR2 SYDVKM. This CDR3 is CASSLGTGSIYNEQFF. In DNA, the CDR3 is TGTGCCAGCAGTTTAGGGACAGGGTCAATCTACAATGAGCAGTTCTTC.

In regard to this clone: This CDR3 is also generated by other DNA sequences in the sample. The CDR3 sequence: CASRGQGDTEAFF. In DNA, the CDR3 is TGTGCCAGCAGAGGACAGGGGGACACTGAAGCTTTCTTT. This chain connects TRBV6-1 to TRBJ1-1, with TRBD1 matching over 10 bases. Germline V gene data show CDR1 as MNHNS and CDR2 as SASEGT. The CDR3 consists of 13 residues. With 6 bases clipped from V and 3 bases from J, the junction kept 1 base outside the gene matches.

V and J are TRBV6-5 and TRBJ2-1, with D maybe TRBD2 (5 bases). Looked up from germline, CDR1 is MNHEY and CDR2 is SVGAGI. This CDR3 has 15 residues. V gave up 2 bases and J gave up 2 bases, with 10 bases separating them. As DNA, the CDR3 is TGTGCCAGCAGTTACGGCGGGCCTACCTACAATGAGCAGTTCTTC. As protein: CASSYGGPTYNEQFF.

This clone was counted once. The gene calls are TRBV5-1 and TRBJ2-7; 10 bases fit TRBD2. The CDR3 covers 14 residues. Germline loops: CDR1 SGHRS, CDR2 YFSETQ. V was clipped by 4 bases and J by 6 bases; unmatched bases: 7. CDR3 residues: CASSQQAGGREQYF. The CDR3 coding sequence is TGCGCCAGCAGCCAACAAGCGGGAGGGCGCGAGCAGTACTTC.

The chain joins TRBV21-1 to TRBJ2-3. TRBV21-1 is marked as a pseudogene. The CDR3 is 14 amino acids. CDR3 bases: TGTGCCAGCAGGGGTTTCATCGGCACAGATACGCAGTATTTT. This encodes CASRGFIGTDTQYF.